This T cell receptor (beta chain) was captured by sequencing in a study of post-analysis software for immune sequencing data (dated by TCRdb to between 2015 and 2017). At the level of the whole study: Disease courses on record covered relapsing-remitting, secondary progressive and progressive-relapsing multiple sclerosis, though some patients had no subtype annotation. The patient repertoires were set against approximately 10 previously published healthy control repertoires from donors whose ages ranged from roughly 6 to 25 years. A subset of samples was prepared in parallel using single-end sample barcoding, then pooled and co-amplified after Illumina adapter ligation. Here is what the overall study found, with its caveats: The multiple sclerosis patient group was slightly younger than the control group. Direct clustering with F measure showed strong co-clustering of samples prepared in the same batch, prompting a batch-effect correction. Normalized Chao1 diversity was significantly lower in multiple sclerosis patients than controls, suggesting substantial peripheral T-cell clonal expansion. Patients showed significantly higher frequencies than controls for a handful of TRBV segments, among them TRBV5-6, TRBV5-1 and TRBV20-1.

To demonstrate the VDJtools post-analysis software, TCR beta repertoires were profiled from the peripheral blood of 10 to 15 young patients with multiple sclerosis. The multiple sclerosis patients were children and adolescents ranging in age from 6 to 15 years. Comment on this clonotype: Its antigen is still unknown. The sample holds no much larger clone one base away, and base qualities are not on file.

Libraries were built with PCR. Sequencing was performed on an Illumina HiSeq 2500. To reduce PCR and sequencing biases, unique molecular identifiers were built into the TCR beta cDNA libraries. Some 500,000 cDNA molecules were obtained for every 1 to 10 million input T cells, so each molecule roughly corresponded to one T cell. The same protocol used for the earlier healthy control dataset was applied to prepare and sequence the patient libraries. Samples belonging to the same batch were prepared together, multiplexed and sequenced on a shared HiSeq lane. The paper's processing steps were these. MIGEC was used to process the raw barcoded reads, and molecular identifier groups with only a single read were discarded before consensus assembly and CDR3 extraction. VDJtools was used for post-analysis of the clonotype tables, and diversity was normalized by down-sampling every dataset to the size of the smallest sample. In repertoire overlap clustering, CDR3 amino acid sequences, but not nucleotide sequences, were matched to correct batch-related cross-sample contamination. The public reads were reanalyzed by TCRdb: fastp trimming at Q25, MiXCR alignment, in-frame beta chains only. Each CDR3 protein appears once, grouped with its most common genes and DNA. These V and J calls originate from TCRdb's pipeline instead of the authors' own analysis. Across this sample there are approximately 360,000 distinct CDR3 sequences, with less than 40% seen only once. Around 15% of the sample lies in the top ten.

The CDR3 contains 17 residues, cysteine and phenylalanine counted. Of the read, only the CDR3 DNA is kept; its 51 bases are in frame from base 1. Deletion took 1 base off V and 0 bases off J, with a span of 13 bases between the germline ends. The germline V gene (reference sequence) yields DFQATT for CDR1 and SNEGSKA for CDR2. The receptor comes from a girl aged 5 to 17 with multiple sclerosis. Here the chain combines TRBV20-1 and TRBJ1-6; the D gene remains uncertain. The sequenced material came from blood. Here the CDR3 is given as CSARVLERDSYNSPLHF. The DNA is as follows: TGCAGTGCTAGAGTCTTAGAGAGAGACTCCTATAATTCACCCCTCCACTTT.